This T cell receptor beta chain was captured by sequencing in a study of naive and memory T cell subsets. This clonotype has only a few counts. Germline loops: CDR1 DFQATT, CDR2 SNEGSKA (reference sequence). The length of the CDR3 is 15 residues. V lost 3 bases, J lost 2 bases, and 4 bases stayed unmatched. The beta constant-region primer was an equimolar mix of two oligonucleotides covering TRBC1 and TRBC2. TCRdb used MiXCR to reprocess the UMI-ligation and nested PCR reads, holding one entry per CDR3 protein. This table has approximately 85,000 distinct CDR3 sequences, more than 6.5% appearing once.

The material sequenced was central memory CD4+ T cells from blood. The origin of this receptor is a human donor in good health. The chain is built from TRBV20-1 and TRBJ2-2; the match to TRBD2 covers 9 bases. CDR3 DNA sequence: TGCAGTGCTAGCAAGACTAGCGGTAACACCGGGGAGCTGTTTTTT. Its translation is CSASKTSGNTGELFF.